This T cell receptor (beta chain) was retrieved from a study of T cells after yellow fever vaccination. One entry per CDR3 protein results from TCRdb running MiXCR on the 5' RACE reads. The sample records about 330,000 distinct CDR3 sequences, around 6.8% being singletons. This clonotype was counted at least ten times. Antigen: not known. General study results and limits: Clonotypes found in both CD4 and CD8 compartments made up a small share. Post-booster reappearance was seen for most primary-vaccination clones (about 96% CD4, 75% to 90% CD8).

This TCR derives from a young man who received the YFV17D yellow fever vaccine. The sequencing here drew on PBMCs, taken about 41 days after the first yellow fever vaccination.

CDR3 sequence: CSAPSGGPGDTQYF. The CDR3 nucleotides read TGCAGTGCGCCTAGCGGGGGGCCGGGGGATACGCAGTATTTT. The chain joins TRBV20-1 to TRBJ2-3, with 11 bases aligning to TRBD2. This CDR3 region has 14 residues. Trimming cost V 6 bases and J 6 bases; bases outside gene matches: 8. In germline, CDR1 is DFQATT, CDR2 SNEGSKA (reference sequence).